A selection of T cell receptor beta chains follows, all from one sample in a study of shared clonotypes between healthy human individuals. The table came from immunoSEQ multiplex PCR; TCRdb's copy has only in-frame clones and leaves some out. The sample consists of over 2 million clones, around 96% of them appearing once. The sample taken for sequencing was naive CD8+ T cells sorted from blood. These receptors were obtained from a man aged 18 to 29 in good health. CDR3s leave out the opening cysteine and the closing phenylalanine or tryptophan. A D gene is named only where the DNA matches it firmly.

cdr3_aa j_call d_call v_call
ASSSKDREEHYNEQF TRBJ2-1 TRBD1 TRBV7-9
ASSLEGGDEQF TRBJ2-1 . TRBV11-3
SVEDYAAPAPDNYGYT TRBJ1-2 . TRBV29-1
ASSQDEGFYEQY TRBJ2-7 . TRBV4-3
ASSPRVGGELF TRBJ2-2 . TRBV6-5
ASSLWTSGGEDEQF TRBJ2-1 TRBD2 TRBV27
AIENPVSSYEQY TRBJ2-7 . TRBV6-1
ASGLVSGTVALGNIQY TRBJ2-4 TRBD1 TRBV12-5
AWSVLGTGSDTDTQY TRBJ2-3 TRBD1 TRBV30
SVVGGSSYEQY TRBJ2-7 TRBD2 TRBV29-1
ASSLAGLYNSPLH TRBJ1-6 . TRBV5-6
ASSHEREIDEQF TRBJ2-1 TRBD2 TRBV27
ASSSLDHPYEQY TRBJ2-7 . TRBV5-6
ASSSSVGTEAF TRBJ1-1 . TRBV6-5
ASSSTRGKEGYEQY TRBJ2-7 . TRBV11-2
ASSLGQEETQY TRBJ2-5 . TRBV5-4
ASSLTQGAGTGELF TRBJ2-2 TRBD1 TRBV7-3
ASSFSLSGGSEKLF TRBJ1-4 . TRBV27
ASSYPGAGEPYEQY TRBJ2-7 . TRBV28
ASRQTREVYEQY TRBJ2-7 . TRBV19
ASSTSVPDTQY TRBJ2-3 . TRBV19
ASSLGQGSYNEQF TRBJ2-1 TRBD1 TRBV5-6
ASSYLGTPTNEKLF TRBJ1-4 . TRBV7-9
ASSPPEGRATEAF TRBJ1-1 . TRBV18
ASSPPSGVSSYNEQF TRBJ2-1 TRBD2 TRBV7-9
SVEDLFNPYEQY . . TRBV29-1
ASSSRAPGTNEKLF TRBJ1-4 . TRBV6-7
ASSPRQYNEQF TRBJ2-1 . TRBV23-1
ASSPQGLESEKLF TRBJ1-4 . TRBV27
ASSYEGEAGELF TRBJ2-2 . TRBV6-5
ASSGLAGDTQY TRBJ2-3 TRBD2 TRBV27
ASSQDPDASFTDTQY TRBJ2-3 . TRBV4-3
ASSQETQSYEQY TRBJ2-7 . TRBV4-3
VWSVVGLDQPQH TRBJ1-5 . TRBV30
ASSFLQREGRELF TRBJ2-2 TRBD2 TRBV27
ASSLGAGGGAGGYT TRBJ1-2 TRBD1 TRBV5-6
ASSDVSLPLNTEAF TRBJ1-1 . TRBV2
ASSMSRLAGAGDTQY TRBJ2-3 TRBD2 TRBV19